Sequencing of this T cell receptor (beta chain) was carried out in a study of T cell responses to AZD1222 COVID-19 vaccine. As concerns this clone: Its antigen is currently unknown.

The data were produced by immunoSEQ multiplex PCR, yet TCRdb's version contains in-frame clones alone and is incomplete. The data hold about 100,000 clones, with over 80% observed a single time. Second-dose intervals of approximately 4 or approximately 12 weeks were pooled. Points from the study as a whole: Only 5 or 6 AZD1222 recipients were seropositive at baseline.

This CDR3 is 18 amino acids long. CDR1 and CDR2 from the germline V gene are SEHNR and FQNEAQ (reference sequence). V shed 4 bases, J shed 5 bases, and the junction held 12 bases outside the gene matches. The source material was peripheral blood, sampled 28 days after the second AZD1222 dose. V and J are TRBV7-9 and TRBJ2-2; TRBD2 agrees at 11 bases. This TCR came from an adult who received the AZD1222 COVID-19 vaccine. The CDR3 coding sequence is TGTGCCAGCAGCTCTAGGACTAGCGGGCCTCAAAAGACCGGGGAGCTGTTTTTT. It is translated as CASSSRTSGPQKTGELFF.